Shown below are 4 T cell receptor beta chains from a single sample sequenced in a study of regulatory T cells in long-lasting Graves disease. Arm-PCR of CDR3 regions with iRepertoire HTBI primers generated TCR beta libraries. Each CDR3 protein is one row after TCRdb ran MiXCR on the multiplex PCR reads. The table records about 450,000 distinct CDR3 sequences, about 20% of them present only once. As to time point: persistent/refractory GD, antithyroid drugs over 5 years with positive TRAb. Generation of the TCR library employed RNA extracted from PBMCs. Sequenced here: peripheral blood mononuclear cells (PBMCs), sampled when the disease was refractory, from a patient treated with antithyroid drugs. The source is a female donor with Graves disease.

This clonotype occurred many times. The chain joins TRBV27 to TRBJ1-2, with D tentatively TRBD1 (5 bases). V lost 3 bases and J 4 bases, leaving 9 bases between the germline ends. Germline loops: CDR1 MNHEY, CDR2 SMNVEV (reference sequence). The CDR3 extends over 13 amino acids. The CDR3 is CASSFRGAYGYTF. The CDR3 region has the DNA TGTGCCAGCAGTTTCCGCGGGGCCTATGGCTACACCTTC.

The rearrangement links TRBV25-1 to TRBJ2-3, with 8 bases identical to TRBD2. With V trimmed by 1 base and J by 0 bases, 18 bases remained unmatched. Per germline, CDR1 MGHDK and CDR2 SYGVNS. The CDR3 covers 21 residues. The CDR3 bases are TGTGCCAGCAGTGAATGGGTGGCTGGACTAGCAAATCCATCTAGCACAGATACGCAGTATTTT. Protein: CASSEWVAGLANPSSTDTQYF.

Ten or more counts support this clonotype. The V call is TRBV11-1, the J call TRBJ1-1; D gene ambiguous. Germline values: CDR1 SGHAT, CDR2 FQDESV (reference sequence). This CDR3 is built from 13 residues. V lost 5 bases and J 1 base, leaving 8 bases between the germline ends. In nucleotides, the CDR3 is TGTGCCAGCAGCCAGACACCGAACACTGAAGCTTTCTTT. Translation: CASSQTPNTEAFF.

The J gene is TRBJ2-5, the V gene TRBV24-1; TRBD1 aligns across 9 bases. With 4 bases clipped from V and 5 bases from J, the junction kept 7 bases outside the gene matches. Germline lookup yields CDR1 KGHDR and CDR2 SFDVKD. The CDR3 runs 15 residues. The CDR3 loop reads CATSDPDRGDETQYF. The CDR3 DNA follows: TGTGCCACCAGTGACCCGGACAGGGGCGATGAGACCCAGTACTTC.